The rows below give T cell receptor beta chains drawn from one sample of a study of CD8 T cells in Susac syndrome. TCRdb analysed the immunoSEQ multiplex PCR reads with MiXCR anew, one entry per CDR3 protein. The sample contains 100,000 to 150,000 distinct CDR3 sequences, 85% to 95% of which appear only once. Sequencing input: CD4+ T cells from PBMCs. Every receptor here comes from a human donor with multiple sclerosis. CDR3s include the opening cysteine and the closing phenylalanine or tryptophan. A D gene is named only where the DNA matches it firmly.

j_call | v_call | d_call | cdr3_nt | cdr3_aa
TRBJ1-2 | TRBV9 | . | TGTGCCAGCAGCGTAGCTGGGACATACTATGGCTACACCTTC | CASSVAGTYYGYTF
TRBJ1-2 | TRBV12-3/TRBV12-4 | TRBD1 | TGTGCCAGCAGCCGCATTGCCGGACAGGGGGCAGGGGGCTACACCTTC | CASSRIAGQGAGGYTF
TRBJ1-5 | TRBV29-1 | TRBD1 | TGCAGCGTTGAACAGGGGGGGGATCAGCCCCAGCATTTT | CSVEQGGDQPQHF
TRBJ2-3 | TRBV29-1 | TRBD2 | TGCAGCGTTAGCGGGGGGGGCACAGATACGCAGTATTTT | CSVSGGGTDTQYF
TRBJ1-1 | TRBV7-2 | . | TGTGCCAGCAGCTTAACCGGAGGCTCAAGGCGAACTGAAGCTTTCTTT | CASSLTGGSRRTEAFF
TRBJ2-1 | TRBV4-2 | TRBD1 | TGTGCCAGCAGCCGGGACAGGGTGAACAATGAGCAGTTCTTC | CASSRDRVNNEQFF
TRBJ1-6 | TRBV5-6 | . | TGTGCCAGCAGCCCGCCCGGACAAGGATGGACACCCCTCCACTTT | CASSPPGQGWTPLHF
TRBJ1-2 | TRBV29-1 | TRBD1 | TGCAGCGTTGATCGGGAAGGGGGCGGCCCGGGAGGCTACACCTTC | CSVDREGGGPGGYTF
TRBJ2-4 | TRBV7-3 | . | TGTGCCAGCAGCACGAACCAGGGAAACATTCAGTACTTC | CASSTNQGNIQYF
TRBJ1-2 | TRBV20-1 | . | TGCAGTGCTAACAGCCATAACTATGGCTACACCTTC | CSANSHNYGYTF